The 12 T cell receptor beta chains reported below all come from one sample, sequenced in a study of blood T cell repertoires in COVID-19. Here immunoSEQ multiplex PCR was the method, and the copy in TCRdb shows in-frame clones only, minus some. The sample holds approximately 60,000 clones, approximately 84% seen once. The sequenced sample consisted of peripheral blood. The source is a man in his sixties or seventies with active COVID-19.

This chain joins TRBV5-4 and TRBJ2-6, with 12 nucleotides matching TRBD2. With V trimmed by 2 bases and J by 0 bases, 3 bases remained unmatched. The CDR3 has 18 amino acids. The germline V gene encodes CDR1 SGHNT and CDR2 YYREEE (reference sequence). CDR3 residues: CASSFGLAGRSGANVLTF. DNA for the CDR3: TGTGCCAGCAGCTTTGGACTAGCGGGACGCTCTGGGGCCAACGTCCTGACTTTC.

This clone was seen only once. The V and J genes are TRBV5-5 and TRBJ1-1; no definite D call. The CDR3 has 13 residues. Germline CDR1 reads SGHKS; CDR2 reads YYEKEE (reference sequence). With 0 bases removed from V and 3 bases from J, the gap between germline ends came to 6 bases. The CDR3 nucleotides are TGTGCCAGCAGCTTGGTAGGAGACACTGAAGCTTTCTTT. This gives the protein CASSLVGDTEAFF.

The chain joins TRBV28 to TRBJ2-7, with D possibly TRBD1 on 6 matching bases. The CDR3 sequence is 18 residues long. CDR1 and CDR2 (germline): MDHEN, SYDVKM. Trimming shortened V by 3 bases and J by 6 bases, and 27 bases separated the two germline ends. The DNA of the CDR3 is TGTGCCAGCAGTTTCCGACATACCCGGGACGGACAAGGGGGCGAGCAGTACTTC. This translates into CASSFRHTRDGQGGEQYF.

This chain uses TRBV5-4 with TRBJ2-1, with 9 nucleotides matching TRBD1. Germline V lookup: CDR1 SGHNT, CDR2 YYREEE (reference sequence). Trimming cost V 1 base and J 4 bases; bases outside gene matches: 3. This CDR3 has 15 amino acids. The CDR3 loop is CASSLTQGAYNEQFF. For the CDR3, the DNA is TGTGCCAGCAGCTTGACACAGGGGGCATACAATGAGCAGTTCTTC. Based on the CDR3 plus reference TRBV5-4 and TRBJ2-1, the full variable domain is ETGVTQSPTHLIKTRGQQVTLRCSSQSGHNTVSWYQQALGQGPQFIFQYYREEENGRGNFPPRFSGLQFPNYSSELNVNALELDDSALYLCASSLTQGAYNEQFFGPGTRLTVL.

This clone was seen a single time. The V and J genes are TRBV7-3 and TRBJ2-1, with 9 bases identical to TRBD2. The germline gives CDR1 SGHTA, CDR2 FQGTGA. The CDR3 extends over 14 amino acids. Germline trimming cut 1 base from V and 9 bases from J; bases unmatched to any gene: 4. The CDR3 is CASSLSGRAGEQFF. The CDR3 DNA reads as TGTGCCAGCAGCTTAAGCGGGAGGGCGGGTGAGCAGTTCTTC.

The chain employs TRBV9 and TRBJ2-5; 7 positions agree with TRBD2. The germline gives CDR1 SGDLS, CDR2 YYNGEE. The CDR3 runs to 15 residues. V trimming: 0 bases; J trimming: 5 bases; junction bases outside the gene matches: 7. CDR3 DNA sequence: TGTGCCAGCAGCGTAGGCCCGTACGGGAGGGAGACCCAGTACTTC. Amino acids: CASSVGPYGRETQYF.

This clone was seen just once. The J gene is TRBJ2-1, the V gene TRBV7-2, with D possibly matching TRBD1 (6 bases). With 2 bases removed from V and 4 bases from J, the gap between germline ends came to 6 bases. This CDR3 is 13 amino acids long. Germline CDR1 and CDR2: SGHTA and FQGNSA. The DNA for the CDR3 is TGTGCCAGCAGCTTAACAGGGTACAATGAGCAGTTCTTC. Protein sequence: CASSLTGYNEQFF.

The rearrangement links TRBV5-4 to TRBJ1-6, with D perhaps TRBD1 (5 bases). Germline V CDR1 and CDR2: SGHNT, YYREEE (reference sequence). Deletions cut 1 base from V and 8 bases from J, with 10 bases between. This CDR3 is built from 14 residues. The chain's CDR3 is CASSLKDTYSPLHF. The CDR3, as DNA: TGTGCCAGCAGCTTGAAGGACACTTATTCACCCCTCCACTTT.

The chain links TRBV6-6 to TRBJ2-7, with 7 bases matching TRBD1. This CDR3 comprises 12 residues. Germline CDR1 reads MNHNY; CDR2 reads SVGAGI (reference sequence). Trimming removed 6 bases from V and 7 bases from J; junction bases left unmatched: 6. The CDR3 is CASSQGVGEQYF. The CDR3 DNA is TGTGCCAGCAGCCAGGGGGTTGGAGAGCAGTACTTC.

The genes are TRBV5-5 and TRBJ2-3, with unresolved D. Germline lookup yields CDR1 SGHKS and CDR2 YYEKEE (reference sequence). Trimming cost V 6 bases and J 1 base, with 12 bases left between them. CDR3 length: 14 amino acids. In nucleotides, the CDR3 is TGTGCCAGCATTTCCCGAGGCGGCACAGATACGCAGTATTTT. Its protein is CASISRGGTDTQYF.

The CDR3 loop is CASSYKQHSNQPQHF. The CDR3, as DNA: TGTGCCAGCAGTTACAAACAACATAGCAATCAGCCCCAGCATTTT. This sequence joins TRBV6-5 and TRBJ1-5; D call uncertain. The length of the CDR3 is 15 residues. Germline-derived CDR1 and CDR2 are MNHEY and SVGAGI. Trimming stripped 2 bases from V and 0 bases from J, with 8 bases between.

With regard to this clone: At one boundary the junction diverges from the germline segment, which might be a read error. The chain joins TRBV6-2 or TRBV6-3 to TRBJ2-7, with D tentatively TRBD2 (5 bases). CDR3 length: 13 residues. Germline-derived CDR1 and CDR2 are MNHEY and SVGEGT. The CDR3 nucleotides are TGTGCCAGCAGTGGGGATTCAGACTACGAGCAGTGCTTC. Translation: CASSGDSDYEQCF.